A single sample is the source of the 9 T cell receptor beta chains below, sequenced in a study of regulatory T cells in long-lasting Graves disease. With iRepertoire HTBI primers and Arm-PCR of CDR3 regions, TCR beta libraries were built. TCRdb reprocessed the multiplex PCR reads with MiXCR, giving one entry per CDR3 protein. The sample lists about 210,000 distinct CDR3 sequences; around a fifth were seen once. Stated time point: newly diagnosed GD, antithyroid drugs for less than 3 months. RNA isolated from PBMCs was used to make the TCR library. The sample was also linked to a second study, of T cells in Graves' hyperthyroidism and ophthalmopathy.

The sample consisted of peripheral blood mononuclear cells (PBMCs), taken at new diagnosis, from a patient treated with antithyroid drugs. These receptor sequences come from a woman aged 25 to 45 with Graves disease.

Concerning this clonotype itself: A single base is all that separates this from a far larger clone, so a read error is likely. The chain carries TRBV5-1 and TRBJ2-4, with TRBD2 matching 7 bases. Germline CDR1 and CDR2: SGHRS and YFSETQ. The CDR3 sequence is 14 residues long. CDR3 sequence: CASSRGTTRDEQLF. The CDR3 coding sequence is TGCGCCAGCAGCCGCGGGACTACTCGCGATGAGCAGCTCTTC.

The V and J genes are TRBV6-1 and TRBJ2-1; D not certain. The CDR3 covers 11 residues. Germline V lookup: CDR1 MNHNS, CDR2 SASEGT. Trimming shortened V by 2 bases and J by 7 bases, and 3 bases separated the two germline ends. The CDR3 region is CASSEKNEQFF. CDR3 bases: TGTGCCAGCAGTGAAAAAAATGAGCAGTTCTTC.

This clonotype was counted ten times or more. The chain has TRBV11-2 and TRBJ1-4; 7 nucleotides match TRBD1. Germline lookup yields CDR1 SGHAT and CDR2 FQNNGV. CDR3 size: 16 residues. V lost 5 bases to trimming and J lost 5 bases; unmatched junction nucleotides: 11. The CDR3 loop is CASSPGTVGTNEKLFF. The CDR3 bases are TGTGCCAGCAGCCCAGGGACAGTGGGTACGAATGAAAAACTGTTTTTT.

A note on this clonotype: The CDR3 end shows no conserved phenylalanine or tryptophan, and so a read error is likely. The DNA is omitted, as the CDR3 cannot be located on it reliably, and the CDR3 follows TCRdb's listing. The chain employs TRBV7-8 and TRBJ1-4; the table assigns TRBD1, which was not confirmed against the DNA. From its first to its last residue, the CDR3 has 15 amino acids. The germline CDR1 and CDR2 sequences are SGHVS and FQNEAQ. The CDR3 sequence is CASSLETGMREKLFI.

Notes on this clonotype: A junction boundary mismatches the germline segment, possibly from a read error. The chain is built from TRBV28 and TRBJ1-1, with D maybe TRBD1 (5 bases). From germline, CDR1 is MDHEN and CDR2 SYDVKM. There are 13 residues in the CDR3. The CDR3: CAPPWGENAEAFF. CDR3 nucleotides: TGTGCCCCTCCCTGGGGGGAGAACGCTGAAGCTTTCTTT.

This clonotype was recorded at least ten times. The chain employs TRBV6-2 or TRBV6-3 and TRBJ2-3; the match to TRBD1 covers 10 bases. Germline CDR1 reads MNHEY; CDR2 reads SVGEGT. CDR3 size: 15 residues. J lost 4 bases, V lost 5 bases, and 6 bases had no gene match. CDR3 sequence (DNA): TGTGCCAGCAGTGGAAGGACAGGGGGGGCAGATACGCAGTATTTT. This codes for CASSGRTGGADTQYF.

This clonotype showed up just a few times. CDR3 in amino acids: CASSDGTGYRPQHF. The CDR3 DNA reads as TGTGCCAGCAGTGATGGGACTGGGTATCGGCCCCAGCATTTT. This rearrangement joins TRBV6-2 or TRBV6-3 to TRBJ1-5, with D perhaps matching TRBD1 (5 bases). Germline CDR1 MNHEY, CDR2 SVGEGT. Trimming left V 5 bases short and J 9 bases short, with 17 bases between. The length of the CDR3 is 14 residues.

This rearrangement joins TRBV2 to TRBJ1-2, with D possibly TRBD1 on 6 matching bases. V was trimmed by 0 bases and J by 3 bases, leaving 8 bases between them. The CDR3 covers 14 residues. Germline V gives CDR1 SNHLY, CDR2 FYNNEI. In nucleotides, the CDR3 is TGTGCCAGCAGTGAAGCGCCAGGGGACTATGGCTACACCTTC. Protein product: CASSEAPGDYGYTF.

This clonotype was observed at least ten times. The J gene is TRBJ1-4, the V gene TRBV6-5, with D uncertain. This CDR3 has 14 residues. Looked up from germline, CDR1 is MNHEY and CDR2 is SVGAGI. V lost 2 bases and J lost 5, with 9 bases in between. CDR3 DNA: TGTGCCAGCAGTTACGAGTTGGTGAATGAAAAACTGTTTTTT. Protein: CASSYELVNEKLFF.